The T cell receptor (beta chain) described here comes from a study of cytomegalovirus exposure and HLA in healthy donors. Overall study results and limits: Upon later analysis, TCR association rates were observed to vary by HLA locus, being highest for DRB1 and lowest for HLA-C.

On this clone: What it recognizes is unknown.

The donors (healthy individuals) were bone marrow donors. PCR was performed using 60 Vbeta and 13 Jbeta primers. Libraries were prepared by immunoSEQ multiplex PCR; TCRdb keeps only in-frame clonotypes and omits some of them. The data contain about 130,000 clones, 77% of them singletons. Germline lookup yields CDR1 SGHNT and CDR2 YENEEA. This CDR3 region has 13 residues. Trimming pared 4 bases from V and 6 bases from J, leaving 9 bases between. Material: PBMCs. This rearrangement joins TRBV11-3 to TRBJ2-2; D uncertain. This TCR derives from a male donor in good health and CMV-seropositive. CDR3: CASSSRVAGELFF. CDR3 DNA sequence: TGTGCCAGCAGCTCTCGGGTTGCCGGGGAGCTGTTTTTT.